A single sample gave rise to the 20 T cell receptor beta chains below, sequenced in a study of radiotherapy plus CTLA-4 blockade in lung cancer. Data came from immunoSEQ multiplex PCR; TCRdb stores just in-frame clones and leaves some out. The sample has over 80,000 clones; about 87% are singletons. Sequences were derived from peripheral blood, sampled from a patient treated with radiotherapy plus ipilimumab. The receptors shown here come from a human donor with non-small cell lung cancer that progressed on radiotherapy plus ipilimumab.

The chain couples TRBV5-1 to TRBJ2-2, with unresolved D. CDR1 and CDR2 (germline): SGHRS, YFSETQ. The V end lost 3 bases, the J end lost 0 bases, and 6 bases lay between the germline ends. The length of the CDR3 is 14 residues. The CDR3 here is CASSSRSNTGELFF. For the CDR3, the DNA is TGCGCCAGCAGCTCCAGGTCGAACACCGGGGAGCTGTTTTTT. Variable domain in full (rest from reference TRBV5-1 and TRBJ2-2): KAGVTQTPRYLIKTRGQQVTLSCSPISGHRSVSWYQQTPGQGLQFLFEYFSETQRNKGNFPGRFSGRQFSNSRSEMNVSTLELGDSALYLCASSSRSNTGELFFGEGSRLTVL.

The chain combines TRBV9 with TRBJ1-6, with D perhaps TRBD1 (5 bases). The V and J ends lost 0 bases and 10 bases respectively, with 5 bases between them. The CDR3 sequence is 12 residues long. The germline V gene has CDR1 SGDLS and CDR2 YYNGEE. This chain's CDR3 is CASSVGGSPLHF. DNA of the CDR3: TGTGCCAGCAGCGTAGGGGGCTCACCCCTCCACTTT.

The chain recombines TRBV7-9 with TRBJ1-1; D is possibly TRBD1 (5 bases). This CDR3 spans 15 amino acids. The V and J ends lost 0 bases and 6 bases respectively, with 14 bases between them. Germline V gene data show CDR1 as SEHNR and CDR2 as FQNEAQ (reference sequence). CDR3 nucleotides: TGTGCCAGCAGCTTAGCGTACCAGGGAGGAGCTGAAGCTTTCTTT. Its translation: CASSLAYQGGAEAFF.

CDR3 region: CASSLRSEYEQYF. CDR3 coding DNA: TGTGCCAGCAGCTTAAGGTCCGAGTACGAGCAGTACTTC. V usage is TRBV7-2 and J usage is TRBJ2-7, with D hard to call. This CDR3 is built from 13 residues. The V and J ends lost 2 bases and 4 bases respectively, with 9 bases between them. Germline CDR1 SGHTA, CDR2 FQGNSA.

V is TRBV6-1 and J is TRBJ2-5; TRBD1 aligns across 8 bases. Germline-derived CDR1 and CDR2 are MNHNS and SASEGT. The CDR3 is 15 residues long. After removal of 8 bases from V and 4 bases from J, the junction contained 12 bases not matched to a gene. DNA of the CDR3: TGTGCCAGCTCCCGGACAGGGAGTCGTTCAGAGACCCAGTACTTC. Translating it yields CASSRTGSRSETQYF.

The chain links TRBV27 to TRBJ1-2; D not certain. Germline CDR1 is MNHEY and CDR2 is SMNVEV (reference sequence). Trimming left V 8 bases short and J 8 bases short, with 27 bases between. The CDR3 covers 16 residues. CDR3 sequence: CASPQEARVPEGGYTF. The CDR3 nucleotides read TGTGCCAGCCCTCAGGAGGCCCGGGTTCCGGAGGGCGGCTACACCTTC.

This sequence joins TRBV5-1 and TRBJ1-1, with unresolved D. Trimming took off 1 base at V and 3 bases at J, with 10 bases between the two ends. There are 14 residues in the CDR3. Germline values: CDR1 SGHRS, CDR2 YFSETQ. The CDR3: CASSLTGRDTEAFF. In DNA, the CDR3 is TGCGCCAGCAGCTTGACGGGCCGGGACACTGAAGCTTTCTTT.

The chain combines TRBV7-2 with TRBJ2-1; the D gene is possibly TRBD1 (6 bases). Germline V gene data show CDR1 as SGHTA and CDR2 as FQGNSA. V lost 5 bases and J lost 6, with 14 bases in between. CDR3 size: 14 residues. The CDR3 spells CASSEPGHGNEQFF. CDR3 sequence (DNA): TGTGCCAGCAGCGAACCGGGACATGGCAATGAGCAGTTCTTC.

This chain links TRBV19 with TRBJ2-5; TRBD2 agrees at 10 bases. The CDR3 totals 15 residues. Germline assignment: CDR1 LNHDA and CDR2 SQIVND (reference sequence). The trim removed 1 base at V and 5 bases at J, leaving 4 bases unmatched. CDR3 protein: CASSIALAGSETQYF. The CDR3, as DNA: TGTGCCAGTAGTATAGCACTAGCGGGGAGTGAGACCCAGTACTTC.

The V gene is TRBV27, the J gene TRBJ1-1; D is uncertain. V lost 5 bases and J lost 0, with 10 bases in between. Germline V gene lookup returns CDR1 MNHEY and CDR2 SMNVEV (reference sequence). This CDR3 comprises 14 residues. The CDR3 region has the DNA TGTGCCAGCAGTCCTTCCTACGTGAACACTGAAGCTTTCTTT. It encodes CASSPSYVNTEAFF.

The V gene is TRBV11-2, the J gene TRBJ2-7; 9 nucleotides line up with TRBD1. The CDR3 is 15 residues long. In germline, CDR1 is SGHAT, CDR2 FQNNGV. V was clipped by 5 bases and J by 4 bases; unmatched bases: 9. The CDR3 nucleotides read TGTGCCAGCAGCCCTCGTCCCGGGACAGGGTACGAGCAGTACTTC. It specifies CASSPRPGTGYEQYF.

The rearrangement joins TRBV7-2 to TRBJ2-5; TRBD2 matches at 9 bases. Germline trimming cut 0 bases from V and 4 bases from J; bases unmatched to any gene: 3. Germline lookup yields CDR1 SGHTA and CDR2 FQGNSA. The CDR3 is 15 amino acids. CDR3 sequence: CASSLAAGGSETQYF. The CDR3 nucleotides read TGTGCCAGCAGCTTAGCTGCGGGAGGGTCAGAGACCCAGTACTTC.

The rearrangement joins TRBV28 to TRBJ1-2, with TRBD1 identical over 9 bases. With V trimmed by 2 bases and J by 7 bases, 5 bases remained unmatched. CDR1 MDHEN and CDR2 SYDVKM come from the germline V gene. The CDR3 totals 14 residues. The CDR3 is CASSLPQGAFGYTF. The CDR3 DNA reads as TGTGCCAGCAGTTTACCACAGGGGGCTTTTGGCTACACCTTC.

CDR3 amino acids: CASSPLAGGNNEQFF. The CDR3 DNA reads as TGTGCCAGCAGCCCCCTAGCGGGAGGTAACAATGAGCAGTTCTTC. This chain joins TRBV6-5 and TRBJ2-1; TRBD2 aligns across 11 bases. The CDR3 is 15 amino acids. The trim removed 6 bases at V and 5 bases at J, leaving 6 bases unmatched. Germline assignment: CDR1 MNHEY and CDR2 SVGAGI.

This clone has only a few counts. The chain couples TRBV25-1 to TRBJ1-2; D is perhaps TRBD1 (6 bases). Germline V CDR1 and CDR2: MGHDK, SYGVNS. V shed 3 bases and J shed 4 bases, with 12 bases lying between them. The CDR3 consists of 14 residues. CDR3 protein: CASSDPRGAYGYTF. CDR3 bases: TGTGCCAGCAGTGACCCGAGGGGGGCCTATGGCTACACCTTC.

The CDR3 protein is CAISESRDATGYTF. The CDR3 bases are TGTGCCATCAGTGAGTCACGGGACGCTACTGGCTACACCTTC. V and J are TRBV10-3 and TRBJ1-2; tentatively, D is TRBD1 (5 bases). The CDR3 extends over 14 amino acids. CDR1 and CDR2 from the germline V gene are ENHRY and SYGVKD. V was shortened by 0 bases and J by 7 bases, with 12 bases between the two germline ends.

The chain links TRBV10-3 to TRBJ1-6; weak D call: TRBD1 (5 bases). The CDR3 loop spans 11 amino acids. V lost 8 bases and J lost 10, with 9 bases in between. Germline V lookup: CDR1 ENHRY, CDR2 SYGVKD. CDR3: CAIGADSPLHF. CDR3 nucleotides: TGTGCCATCGGGGCAGACTCACCCCTCCACTTT.

This sequence joins TRBV6-4 and TRBJ2-3; the D is unclear. Between the trimmed V and J ends, which lost 3 bases and 0 bases, there was a span of 4 bases. Germline assignment: CDR1 MRHNA and CDR2 SNTAGT. This CDR3 has 13 residues. The CDR3: CASSDASTDTQYF. The CDR3 coding sequence is TGTGCCAGCAGTGATGCAAGCACAGATACGCAGTATTTT.

This sequence joins TRBV6-1 and TRBJ1-1, with D uncertain. The germline V and J ends were trimmed by 8 bases and 1 base, with 11 bases remaining between them. Looked up from germline, CDR1 is MNHNS and CDR2 is SASEGT. This CDR3 has 13 residues. CDR3 in amino acids: CASSASQNTEAFF. As DNA, the CDR3 is TGTGCCAGCTCGGCGAGCCAGAACACTGAAGCTTTCTTT.

The chain joins TRBV6-1 to TRBJ1-6, with 9 bases aligning to TRBD1. CDR1 and CDR2 (germline): MNHNS, SASEGT. J lost 7 bases, V lost 6 bases, and 10 bases had no gene match. The CDR3 runs 16 residues. Here the CDR3 DNA reads TGTGCCAGCAGGGAACCGGACAGGGGTGGCAATTCACCCCTCCACTTT. It yields the protein CASREPDRGGNSPLHF.